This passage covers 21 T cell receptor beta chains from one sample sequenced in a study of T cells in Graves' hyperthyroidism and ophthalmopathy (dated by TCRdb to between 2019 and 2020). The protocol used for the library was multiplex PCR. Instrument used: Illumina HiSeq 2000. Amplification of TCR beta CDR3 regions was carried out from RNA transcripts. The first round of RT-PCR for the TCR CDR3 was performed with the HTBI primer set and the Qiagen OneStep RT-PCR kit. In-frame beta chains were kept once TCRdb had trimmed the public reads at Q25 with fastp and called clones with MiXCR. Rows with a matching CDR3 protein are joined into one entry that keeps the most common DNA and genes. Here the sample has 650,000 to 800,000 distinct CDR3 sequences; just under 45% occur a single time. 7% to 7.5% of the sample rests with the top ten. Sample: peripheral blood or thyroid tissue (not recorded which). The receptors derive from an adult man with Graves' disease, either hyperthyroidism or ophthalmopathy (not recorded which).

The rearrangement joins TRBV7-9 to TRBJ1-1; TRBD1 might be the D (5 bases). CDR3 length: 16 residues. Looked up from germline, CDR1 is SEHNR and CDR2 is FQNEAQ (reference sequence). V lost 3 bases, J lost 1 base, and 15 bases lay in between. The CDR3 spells CASSLYDGTENTEAFF. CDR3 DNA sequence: TGTGCCAGCAGCTTGTATGACGGGACGGAGAACACTGAAGCTTTCTTT.

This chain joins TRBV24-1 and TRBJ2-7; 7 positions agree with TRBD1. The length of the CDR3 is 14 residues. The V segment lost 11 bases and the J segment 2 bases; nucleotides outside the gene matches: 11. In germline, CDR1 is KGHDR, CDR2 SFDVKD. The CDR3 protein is CARDRELPTYEQYF. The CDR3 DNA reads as TGTGCCAGAGACAGGGAACTCCCCACCTACGAGCAGTACTTC.

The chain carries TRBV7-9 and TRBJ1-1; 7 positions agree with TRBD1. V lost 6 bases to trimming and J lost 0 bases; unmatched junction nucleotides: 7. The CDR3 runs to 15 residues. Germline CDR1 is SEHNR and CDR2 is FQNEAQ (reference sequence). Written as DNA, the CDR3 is TGTGCCAGCAGTAGTAAGGGACAGATGAACACTGAAGCTTTCTTT. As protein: CASSSKGQMNTEAFF.

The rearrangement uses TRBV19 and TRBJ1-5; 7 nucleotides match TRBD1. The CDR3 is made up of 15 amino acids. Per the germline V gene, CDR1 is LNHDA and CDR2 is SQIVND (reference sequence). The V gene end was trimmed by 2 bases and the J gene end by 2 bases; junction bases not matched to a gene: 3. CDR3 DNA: TGTGCCAGTAGTATAACAGGGGAGGGCAATCAGCCCCAGCATTTT. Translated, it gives CASSITGEGNQPQHF. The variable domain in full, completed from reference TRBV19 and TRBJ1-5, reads DGGITQSPKYLFRKEGQNVTLSCEQNLNHDAMYWYRQDPGQGLRLIYYSQIVNDFQKGDIAEGYSVSREKKESFPLTVTSAQKNPTAFYLCASSITGEGNQPQHFGDGTRLSIL.

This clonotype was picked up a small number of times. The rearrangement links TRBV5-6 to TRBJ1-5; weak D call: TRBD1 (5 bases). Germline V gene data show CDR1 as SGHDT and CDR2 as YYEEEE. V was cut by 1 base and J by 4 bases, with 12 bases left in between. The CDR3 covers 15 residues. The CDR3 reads CASSLLRDENQPQHF. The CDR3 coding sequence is TGTGCCAGCAGCTTGCTCAGGGATGAAAATCAGCCCCAGCATTTT.

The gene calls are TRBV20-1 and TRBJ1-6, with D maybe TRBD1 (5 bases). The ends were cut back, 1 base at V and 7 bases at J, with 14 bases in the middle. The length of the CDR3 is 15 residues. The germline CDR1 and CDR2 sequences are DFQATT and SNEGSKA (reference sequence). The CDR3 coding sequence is TGCAGTGCTAGAGCGAACGGGGGGGGGAATTCACCCCTCCACTTT. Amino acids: CSARANGGGNSPLHF.

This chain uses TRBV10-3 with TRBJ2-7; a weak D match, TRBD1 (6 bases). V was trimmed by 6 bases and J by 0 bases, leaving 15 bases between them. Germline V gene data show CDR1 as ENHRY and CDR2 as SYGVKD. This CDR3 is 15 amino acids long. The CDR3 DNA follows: TGTGCCATCAGATACGGGACACACACCTCCTACGAGCAGTACTTC. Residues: CAIRYGTHTSYEQYF.

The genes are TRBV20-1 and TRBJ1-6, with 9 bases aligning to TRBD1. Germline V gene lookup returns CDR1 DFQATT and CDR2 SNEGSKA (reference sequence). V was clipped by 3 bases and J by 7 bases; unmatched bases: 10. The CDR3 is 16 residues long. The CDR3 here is CSASSKGGTGNSPLHF. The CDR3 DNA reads TGCAGTGCTAGCTCCAAGGGTGGGACAGGGAATTCACCCCTCCACTTT.

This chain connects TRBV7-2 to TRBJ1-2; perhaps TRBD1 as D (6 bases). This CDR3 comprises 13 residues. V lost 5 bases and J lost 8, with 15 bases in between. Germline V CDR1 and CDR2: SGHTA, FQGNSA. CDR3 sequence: CASSQGSGGGYTF. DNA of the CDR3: TGTGCCAGCAGCCAGGGGAGCGGAGGGGGCTACACCTTC.

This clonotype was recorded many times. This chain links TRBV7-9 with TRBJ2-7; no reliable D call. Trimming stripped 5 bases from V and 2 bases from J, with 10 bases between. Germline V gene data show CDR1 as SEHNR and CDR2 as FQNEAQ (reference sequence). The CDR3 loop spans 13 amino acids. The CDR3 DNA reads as TGTGCCAGCAGCATGACGGCGACCTACGAGCAGTACTTC. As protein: CASSMTATYEQYF.

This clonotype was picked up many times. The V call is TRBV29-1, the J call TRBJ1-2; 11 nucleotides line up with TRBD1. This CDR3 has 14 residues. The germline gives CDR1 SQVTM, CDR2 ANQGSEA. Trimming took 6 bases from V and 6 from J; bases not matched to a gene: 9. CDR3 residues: CSVRTGGVSNGYTF. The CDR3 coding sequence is TGCAGCGTCCGGACAGGGGGCGTCAGCAATGGCTACACCTTC.

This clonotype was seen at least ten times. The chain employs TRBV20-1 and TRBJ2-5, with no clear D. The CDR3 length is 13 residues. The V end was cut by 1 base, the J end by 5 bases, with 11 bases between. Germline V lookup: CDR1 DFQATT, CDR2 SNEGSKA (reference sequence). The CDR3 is CSARVPAGETQYF. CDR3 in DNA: TGCAGTGCTAGAGTCCCAGCCGGTGAGACCCAGTACTTC.

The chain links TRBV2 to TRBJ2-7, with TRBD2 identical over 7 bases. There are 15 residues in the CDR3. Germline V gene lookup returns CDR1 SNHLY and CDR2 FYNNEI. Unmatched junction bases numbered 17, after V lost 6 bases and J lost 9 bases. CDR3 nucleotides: TGTGCCAGCAGCGCTACAGGAGCGGGAAAGGCTAGGCAGTACTTC. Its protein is CASSATGAGKARQYF.

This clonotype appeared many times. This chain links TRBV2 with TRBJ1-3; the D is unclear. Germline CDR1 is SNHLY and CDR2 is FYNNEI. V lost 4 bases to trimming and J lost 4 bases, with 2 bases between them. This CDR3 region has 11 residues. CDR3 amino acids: CASSAGNTIYF. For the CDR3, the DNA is TGTGCCAGCAGTGCAGGAAACACCATATATTTT.

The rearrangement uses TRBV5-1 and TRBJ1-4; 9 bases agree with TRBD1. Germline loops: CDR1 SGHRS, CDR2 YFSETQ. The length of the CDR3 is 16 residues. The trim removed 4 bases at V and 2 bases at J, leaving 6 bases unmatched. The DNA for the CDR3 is TGCGCCAGCAGCATCGGGACAGGGCGGACTAATGAAAAACTGTTTTTT. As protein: CASSIGTGRTNEKLFF. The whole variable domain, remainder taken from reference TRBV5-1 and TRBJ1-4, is KAGVTQTPRYLIKTRGQQVTLSCSPISGHRSVSWYQQTPGQGLQFLFEYFSETQRNKGNFPGRFSGRQFSNSRSEMNVSTLELGDSALYLCASSIGTGRTNEKLFFGSGTQLSVL.

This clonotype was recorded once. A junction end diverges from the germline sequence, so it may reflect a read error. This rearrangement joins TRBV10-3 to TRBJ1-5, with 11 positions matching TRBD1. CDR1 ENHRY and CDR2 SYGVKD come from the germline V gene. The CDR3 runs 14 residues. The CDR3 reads CAINEGQGGQPQHF. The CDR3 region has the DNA TGTGCCATCAATGAGGGACAGGGGGGTCAGCCCCAGCATTTT.

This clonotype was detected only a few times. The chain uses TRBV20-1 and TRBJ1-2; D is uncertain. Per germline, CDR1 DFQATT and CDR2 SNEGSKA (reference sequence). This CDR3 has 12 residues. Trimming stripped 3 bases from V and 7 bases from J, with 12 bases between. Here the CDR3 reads CSARNGHPGYTF. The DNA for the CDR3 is TGCAGTGCTAGGAACGGGCATCCTGGCTACACCTTC.

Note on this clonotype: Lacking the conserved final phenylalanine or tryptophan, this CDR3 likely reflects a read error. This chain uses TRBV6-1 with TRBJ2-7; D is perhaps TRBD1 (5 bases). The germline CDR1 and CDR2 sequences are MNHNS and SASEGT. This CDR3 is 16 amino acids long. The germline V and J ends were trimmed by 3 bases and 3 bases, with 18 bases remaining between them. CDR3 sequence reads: CASSDKGRGWNYEQYL. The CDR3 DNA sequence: TGTGCCAGCAGTGACAAGGGTAGGGGCTGGAACTACGAGCAGTACCTC.

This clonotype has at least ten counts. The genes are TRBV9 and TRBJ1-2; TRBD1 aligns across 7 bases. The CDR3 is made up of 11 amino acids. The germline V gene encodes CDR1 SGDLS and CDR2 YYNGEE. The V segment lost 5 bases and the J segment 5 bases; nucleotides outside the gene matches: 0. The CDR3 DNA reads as TGTGCCAGCAGGACAGGGTATGGCTACACCTTC. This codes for CASRTGYGYTF.

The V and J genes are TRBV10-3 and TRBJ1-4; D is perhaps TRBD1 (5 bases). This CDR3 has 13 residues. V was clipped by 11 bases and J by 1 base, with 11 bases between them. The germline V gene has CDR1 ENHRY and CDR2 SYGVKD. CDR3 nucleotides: TGTGCCGCCAGGGCCGGAACTAATGAAAAACTGTTTTTT. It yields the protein CAARAGTNEKLFF.

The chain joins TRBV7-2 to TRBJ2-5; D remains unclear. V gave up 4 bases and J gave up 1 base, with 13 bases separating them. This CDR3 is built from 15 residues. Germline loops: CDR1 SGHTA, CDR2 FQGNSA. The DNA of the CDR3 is TGTGCCAGCAGCTCCTACGGATGGGGCCAAGAGACCCAGTACTTC. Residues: CASSSYGWGQETQYF.